What follows are 31 T cell receptor beta chains derived from one specimen sequenced in a study of blood T cell repertoires in COVID-19. Repertoires were generated with immunoSEQ multiplex PCR, while TCRdb's copy carries only in-frame clones and drops some. The sample has 70,000 or so clones; about 90% are singletons. The sequenced material came from peripheral blood. The receptors shown here come from a woman of 80 years or more with active COVID-19.

The rearrangement links TRBV4-2 to TRBJ2-1, with 12 bases that match TRBD2. The CDR3 totals 19 residues. Trimming took 1 base from V and 8 from J; bases not matched to a gene: 15. Germline CDR1 LGHNA, CDR2 YNFKEQ. CDR3 in DNA: TGTGCCAGCAGCCAAGTGAGGCTAGCGGGAGGGACCCGGCTACATGAGCAGTTCTTC. Its protein product is CASSQVRLAGGTRLHEQFF.

This clone was detected once. CDR3 bases: TGTGCCAGCAGCCCTTTAGGCGGGACCAGCACAGATACGCAGTATTTT. Translation: CASSPLGGTSTDTQYF. The chain uses TRBV7-2 and TRBJ2-3, with D maybe TRBD2 (6 bases). This CDR3 has 16 residues. CDR1 SGHTA and CDR2 FQGNSA come from the germline V gene. Trimming stripped 5 bases from V and 0 bases from J, with 15 bases between.

The gene calls are TRBV9 and TRBJ2-1; D may be TRBD2 (6 bases). Germline loops: CDR1 SGDLS, CDR2 YYNGEE. Trimming stripped 1 base from V and 5 bases from J, with 13 bases between. The CDR3 covers 15 residues. The CDR3 nucleotides read TGTGCCAGCAGCGTAAGGGGAGGAGCGAACAATGAGCAGTTCTTC. This gives the protein CASSVRGGANNEQFF. The variable domain in full, with the rest retrieved from reference TRBV9 and TRBJ2-1, is DSGVTQTPKHLITATGQRVTLRCSPRSGDLSVYWYQQSLDQGLQFLIQYYNGEERAKGNILERFSAQQFPDLHSELNLSSLELGDSALYFCASSVRGGANNEQFFGPGTRLTVL.

The chain couples TRBV12-3 or TRBV12-4 to TRBJ2-3; no reliable D call. This CDR3 has 12 residues. Trimming left V 6 bases short and J 6 bases short, with 10 bases between. The CDR3 here is CASSPFPDTQYF. The CDR3, as DNA: TGTGCCAGCAGCCCTTTTCCCGATACGCAGTATTTT.

The chain recombines TRBV11-2 with TRBJ2-7, with TRBD2 as a possible D gene (5 bases). This CDR3 is 14 amino acids long. In germline, CDR1 is SGHAT, CDR2 FQNNGV. V was cut by 1 base and J by 3 bases, with 10 bases left in between. CDR3 amino acids: CASSLGFEGYEQYF. As DNA, the CDR3 is TGTGCCAGCAGCTTAGGATTTGAGGGCTACGAGCAGTACTTC.

The rearrangement uses TRBV7-9 and TRBJ1-5; TRBD1 aligns across 7 bases. The junction had 14 bases not matched to a gene; V was cut back by 8 bases and J by 7 bases. Germline CDR1 and CDR2: SEHNR and FQNEAQ (reference sequence). This CDR3 contains 15 residues. For the CDR3, the DNA is TGTGCCAGCGCCCCTGGGACAGCGGAAGAGCAGCCCCAGCATTTT. Encoded protein: CASAPGTAEEQPQHF.

In this sample, this clone turned up once. The chain couples TRBV7-2 to TRBJ2-1, with D perhaps TRBD2 (5 bases). The V gene's germline CDR1 is SGHTA and CDR2 FQGNSA. This CDR3 region has 14 residues. Deletions cut 3 bases from V and 7 bases from J, with 13 bases between. Here the CDR3 DNA reads TGTGCCAGCAGCTTCGGAGGAGTAAGGAATGAGCAGTTCTTC. Translation: CASSFGGVRNEQFF.

This clone was recorded a few times. The V call is TRBV19, the J call TRBJ1-5, with D tentatively TRBD1 (6 bases). The CDR3 contains 19 residues. The germline CDR1 and CDR2 sequences are LNHDA and SQIVND (reference sequence). V lost 4 bases to trimming and J lost 0 bases, with 22 bases between them. The CDR3 DNA follows: TGTGCCAGTAGTAGAGGGATCACAGGGCATATGCATAGCAATCAGCCCCAGCATTTT. This sequence encodes CASSRGITGHMHSNQPQHF. Drawing the rest from reference TRBV19 and TRBJ1-5, the complete variable domain is DGGITQSPKYLFRKEGQNVTLSCEQNLNHDAMYWYRQDPGQGLRLIYYSQIVNDFQKGDIAEGYSVSREKKESFPLTVTSAQKNPTAFYLCASSRGITGHMHSNQPQHFGDGTRLSIL.

This sequence joins TRBV27 and TRBJ2-2; TRBD2 aligns across 14 bases. CDR3 length equals 16 residues. Germline lookup yields CDR1 MNHEY and CDR2 SMNVEV (reference sequence). V was clipped by 6 bases and J by 7 bases; unmatched bases: 7. The CDR3, as DNA: TGTGCCAGCAGCCCCCCGGGACTAGCGGGAGTCGGGGAGCTGTTTTTT. It codes for CASSPPGLAGVGELFF.

In nucleotides, the CDR3 is TGTGCCAGCAGCTTAACTAGCGTATCCTACGAGCAGTACTTC. Its translation is CASSLTSVSYEQYF. The J gene is TRBJ2-7, the V gene TRBV11-2; 7 bases line up with TRBD2. This CDR3 has 14 residues. The trim removed 2 bases at V and 1 base at J, leaving 2 bases unmatched. CDR1 is SGHAT and CDR2 is FQNNGV in the germline V gene.

About this clone itself: Different DNA sequences within this sample yield the same CDR3. The CDR3 reads CASSLEGTSGRNEQFF. For the CDR3, the DNA is TGCGCCAGCAGCTTGGAGGGGACTAGCGGGAGGAATGAGCAGTTCTTC. This rearrangement joins TRBV5-1 to TRBJ2-1; 15 bases fit TRBD2. The germline V gene has CDR1 SGHRS and CDR2 YFSETQ. The CDR3 is 16 residues long. Trimming cost V 0 bases and J 7 bases; bases outside gene matches: 2. Full variable domain (remainder filled in from reference TRBV5-1 and TRBJ2-1): KAGVTQTPRYLIKTRGQQVTLSCSPISGHRSVSWYQQTPGQGLQFLFEYFSETQRNKGNFPGRFSGRQFSNSRSEMNVSTLELGDSALYLCASSLEGTSGRNEQFFGPGTRLTVL.

This sequence joins TRBV20-1 and TRBJ2-1; TRBD1 matches 12 bases. Germline values: CDR1 DFQATT, CDR2 SNEGSKA (reference sequence). Germline trimming cut 3 bases from V and 7 bases from J; bases unmatched to any gene: 7. The CDR3 sequence is 15 residues long. The CDR3 DNA sequence: TGCAGTGCTAGTCGCGGGGACAGGGGGCTGAATGAGCAGTTCTTC. Amino acids: CSASRGDRGLNEQFF.

This clone came up a few times. The chain has TRBV12-5 and TRBJ2-2; D perhaps matches TRBD2 (6 bases). Germline lookup yields CDR1 LGHNT and CDR2 FRNRAP. Trimming removed 5 bases from V and 2 bases from J, with 9 bases in between. This CDR3 comprises 14 residues. As DNA, the CDR3 is TGTGCTAGTGGTAAGGGACTCAACACCGGGGAGCTGTTTTTT. Protein sequence: CASGKGLNTGELFF. The complete variable domain, with remaining parts taken from reference TRBV12-5 and TRBJ2-2, reads DARVTQTPRHKVTEMGQEVTMRCQPILGHNTVFWYRQTMMQGLELLAYFRNRAPLDDSGMPKDRFSAEMPDATLATLKIQPSEPRDSAVYFCASGKGLNTGELFFGEGSRLTVL.

V is TRBV7-2 and J is TRBJ2-5; TRBD2 aligns across 7 bases. Trimming at V came to 1 base and at J to 5 bases, leaving 4 bases not matched to a gene. The CDR3 is made up of 14 amino acids. From germline, CDR1 is SGHTA and CDR2 FQGNSA. The CDR3 loop is CASSLGGLTETQYF. The CDR3 DNA reads as TGTGCCAGCAGCTTAGGGGGACTAACGGAGACCCAGTACTTC.

This clone was picked up one time. The rearrangement links TRBV6-2 or TRBV6-3 to TRBJ2-1, with 11 nucleotides matching TRBD1. There are 17 residues in the CDR3. Germline loops: CDR1 MNHEY, CDR2 SVGEGT. After removal of 3 bases from V and 2 bases from J, the junction contained 6 bases not matched to a gene. The CDR3 sequence is CASSYYGQGAAYNEQFF. DNA of the CDR3: TGTGCCAGCAGTTATTACGGACAGGGGGCCGCCTACAATGAGCAGTTCTTC.

This rearrangement joins TRBV20-1 to TRBJ2-7; TRBD1 matches 9 bases. Germline V gene data show CDR1 as DFQATT and CDR2 as SNEGSKA (reference sequence). This CDR3 is 11 amino acids long. The CDR3 DNA reads as TGCAGCTGGACAGGGGCAGGCGAGCAGTACTTC. Its translation: CSWTGAGEQYF.

This clone has only one observation. This chain uses TRBV6-5 with TRBJ1-2; tentative D call: TRBD1 (5 bases). The germline V gene has CDR1 MNHEY and CDR2 SVGAGI. V lost 5 bases, J lost 4 bases, and 14 bases lay in between. The CDR3 is made up of 14 amino acids. CDR3 in amino acids: CASSLGLGGYGYTF. The DNA for the CDR3 is TGTGCCAGCAGTCTTGGTCTGGGGGGCTATGGCTACACCTTC.

V is TRBV6-5 and J is TRBJ1-2; TRBD1 might be the D (5 bases). Deletions cut 6 bases from V and 2 bases from J, with 10 bases between. The germline V gene encodes CDR1 MNHEY and CDR2 SVGAGI. This CDR3 has 13 residues. The CDR3 DNA sequence: TGTGCCAGCAGCCAGACAGTAAACTATGGCTACACCTTC. Its translation: CASSQTVNYGYTF.

V gene TRBV4-1 combines with J gene TRBJ2-1; 12 bases are shared with TRBD2. The trim removed 1 base at V and 7 bases at J, leaving 2 bases unmatched. Per the germline V gene, CDR1 is MGHRA and CDR2 is YSYEKL. The CDR3 has 15 amino acids. The CDR3 DNA sequence: TGCGCCAGCAGCCAAGGAACTAGCGGGAGGAATGAGCAGTTCTTC. It is translated as CASSQGTSGRNEQFF.

The J gene is TRBJ2-7, the V gene TRBV5-1, with 12 bases aligning to TRBD1. Germline V lookup: CDR1 SGHRS, CDR2 YFSETQ. V lost 3 bases and J lost 4; bases outside the gene matches: 8. The CDR3 has 16 amino acids. As DNA, the CDR3 is TGCGCCAGCAGCTACACCGGGACAGGGGGCTCTTACGAGCAGTACTTC. Translation gives CASSYTGTGGSYEQYF.

The V gene is TRBV29-1, the J gene TRBJ2-7; 9 positions match TRBD2. V lost 4 bases, J lost 5 bases, and 9 bases stayed unmatched. CDR3 length: 14 residues. Per germline, CDR1 SQVTM and CDR2 ANQGSEA. Here the CDR3 DNA reads TGCAGCGTTGTACGTAGCGGGAGCCTTAACGAGCAGTACTTC. It codes for CSVVRSGSLNEQYF.

The chain joins TRBV7-9 to TRBJ1-5; D uncertain. Germline lookup yields CDR1 SEHNR and CDR2 FQNEAQ (reference sequence). The germline V and J ends were trimmed by 6 bases and 5 bases, with 8 bases remaining between them. The CDR3 totals 12 residues. The CDR3 loop is CASSPLYQPQHF. The CDR3 coding sequence is TGTGCCAGCAGTCCTCTCTATCAGCCCCAGCATTTT. Full variable domain (rest looked up from reference TRBV7-9 and TRBJ1-5): DTGVSQNPRHKITKRGQNVTFRCDPISEHNRLYWYRQTLGQGPEFLTYFQNEAQLEKSRLLSDRFSAERPKGSFSTLEIQRTEQGDSAMYLCASSPLYQPQHFGDGTRLSIL.

J is TRBJ2-5 and V is TRBV27, with D hard to call. CDR1 MNHEY and CDR2 SMNVEV come from the germline V gene (reference sequence). This CDR3 is built from 13 residues. Trimming removed 6 bases from V and 0 bases from J, with 8 bases in between. CDR3 sequence reads: CASRPQNQETQYF. In DNA, the CDR3 is TGTGCCAGCAGACCCCAGAACCAAGAGACCCAGTACTTC.

This clone was seen more than once but under ten times. The rearrangement uses TRBV5-6 and TRBJ1-6, with no clear D. This CDR3 comprises 14 residues. V lost 0 bases and J lost 9, with 10 bases in between. From germline, CDR1 is SGHDT and CDR2 YYEEEE. CDR3 DNA sequence: TGTGCCAGCAGCTTGGTCCAAGGGAGTTCACCCCTCCACTTT. Translating it yields CASSLVQGSSPLHF. The whole variable domain, remainder taken from reference TRBV5-6 and TRBJ1-6, is DAGVTQSPTHLIKTRGQQVTLRCSPKSGHDTVSWYQQALGQGPQFIFQYYEEEERQRGNFPDRFSGHQFPNYSSELNVNALLLGDSALYLCASSLVQGSSPLHFGNGTRLTVT.

The chain carries TRBV27 and TRBJ2-1; the match to TRBD2 covers 15 bases. Germline V gives CDR1 MNHEY, CDR2 SMNVEV (reference sequence). J gave up 4 bases and V 3 bases, and 10 bases lay outside the gene matches. CDR3 length: 19 amino acids. The CDR3 nucleotides read TGTGCCAGCAGTTTCAGGACTAGCGGGAGGGCCTGGGAGTACAATGAGCAGTTCTTC. This gives the protein CASSFRTSGRAWEYNEQFF.

This clone has just one count. The rearrangement joins TRBV7-8 to TRBJ2-7, with TRBD2 matching 11 bases. In germline, CDR1 is SGHVS, CDR2 FQNEAQ. V shed 4 bases, J shed 3 bases, and the junction held 5 bases outside the gene matches. The length of the CDR3 is 15 residues. CDR3: CASSYRLAGFYEQYF. CDR3 bases: TGTGCCAGCAGCTATCGACTAGCGGGATTCTACGAGCAGTACTTC.

J is TRBJ2-2 and V is TRBV25-1; 11 bases map to TRBD1. Trimming took 8 bases from V and 1 from J; bases not matched to a gene: 3. The CDR3 loop spans 15 amino acids. CDR1 and CDR2 (germline): MGHDK, SYGVNS. The CDR3 DNA reads as TGTGCCAGCGCGGGACAGGGGGTGAACACCGGGGAGCTGTTTTTT. This sequence encodes CASAGQGVNTGELFF.

The chain carries TRBV3-1 (or the pseudogene TRBV3-2) and TRBJ2-1, with 11 positions matching TRBD2. With 4 bases clipped from V and 7 bases from J, the junction kept 9 bases outside the gene matches. The germline V gene has CDR1 LGHDT and CDR2 YNNKEL (reference sequence). The CDR3 totals 16 residues. The CDR3 region is CASSPYSGRVGNEQFF. The CDR3 nucleotides are TGTGCCAGCAGCCCTTATAGCGGGAGGGTTGGTAATGAGCAGTTCTTC.

The chain is built from TRBV5-8 and TRBJ2-7; possibly TRBD2 for D (6 bases). This CDR3 has 14 residues. Germline CDR1 SGHTS, CDR2 YDEGEE. Trimming removed 0 bases from V and 4 bases from J, with 11 bases in between. The CDR3 loop reads CASSLGWGVYEQYF. CDR3 sequence (DNA): TGTGCCAGCAGCTTGGGATGGGGGGTGTACGAGCAGTACTTC.

The rearrangement joins TRBV9 to TRBJ1-3; D gene ambiguous. The CDR3 totals 14 residues. V lost 4 bases, J lost 2 bases, and 10 bases lay in between. Looked up from germline, CDR1 is SGDLS and CDR2 is YYNGEE. CDR3 coding DNA: TGTGCCAGCAGCCCAAACACAGCTGGAAACACCATATATTTT. Amino acid sequence: CASSPNTAGNTIYF.

The chain has TRBV6-2 or TRBV6-3 and TRBJ2-7, with D perhaps TRBD1 (5 bases). This CDR3 has 15 residues. The germline V gene has CDR1 MNHEY and CDR2 SVGEGT. Deletions cut 2 bases from V and 3 bases from J, with 14 bases between. CDR3 loop: CASSYDSHRFYEQYF. The CDR3 nucleotides read TGTGCCAGCAGTTACGACAGCCATCGATTCTACGAGCAGTACTTC.